This T cell receptor (beta chain) is drawn from a study of CD8 T cells in ankylosing spondylitis. Via MiXCR, TCRdb re-called the 5' RACE reads, giving one row per CDR3 protein. Altogether hundreds of thousands of distinct CDR3 sequences are present, 20% to 25% being singletons, with the ten largest covering 13%. Trimming took 1 base from V and 3 from J, leaving 9 bases between them. The CDR3 spans 14 residues. From germline, CDR1 is MNHNS and CDR2 SASEGT. Sequenced input: blood, either unsorted or a sorted T cell fraction (not recorded which). This sequence was found in a male donor with ankylosing spondylitis or in good health (not recorded which). The rearrangement joins TRBV6-1 to TRBJ1-2; D ambiguous. CDR3 in DNA: TGTGCCAGCAGTGAAGTTTCACCGTACTATGGCTACACCTTC. Translating it yields CASSEVSPYYGYTF.